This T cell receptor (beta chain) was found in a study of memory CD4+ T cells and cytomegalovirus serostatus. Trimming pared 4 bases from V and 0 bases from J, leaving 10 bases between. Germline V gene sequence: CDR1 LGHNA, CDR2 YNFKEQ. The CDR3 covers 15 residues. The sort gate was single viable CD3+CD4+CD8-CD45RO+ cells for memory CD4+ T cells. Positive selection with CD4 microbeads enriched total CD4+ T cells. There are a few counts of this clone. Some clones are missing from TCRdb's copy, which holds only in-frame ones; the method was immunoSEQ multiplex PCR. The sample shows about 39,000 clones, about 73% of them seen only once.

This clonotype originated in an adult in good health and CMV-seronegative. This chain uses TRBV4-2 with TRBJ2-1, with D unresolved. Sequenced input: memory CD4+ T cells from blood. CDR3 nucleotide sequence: TGTGCCAGCAGCCGCCCAGATGTCTCCTACAATGAGCAGTTCTTC. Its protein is CASSRPDVSYNEQFF.